This is a list of T cell receptor beta chains from one sample in a study of T cell repertoires in aging, cancer and after chemotherapy. MiXCR, applied by TCRdb to the multiplex PCR reads, yields one record per CDR3 protein. The sample comprises about 10,000 distinct CDR3 sequences, less than 35% of which are singletons, and approximately 19% rests with the top ten. The sample comprised blood. These receptors originate from a human donor in good health. The donor label of this sample is uncertain. Both conserved end residues are part of each CDR3. D genes are given only for firm matches. Size is stated for part of the rows, as once, few or many counts, or as a class when the clone is expanded.

v_gene: TRBV5-1; j_gene: TRBJ1-2; abundance: .; d_gene: .; CDR3nt: TGCGCCAGCAGCCGGCCTGGGGGCCTCGGTTACTATGGCTACACCTTC; CDR3aa: CASSRPGGLGYYGYTF
v_gene: TRBV18; j_gene: TRBJ2-7; abundance: .; d_gene: .; CDR3nt: TGTGCCAGCTCACCAGGTACAGCCCGTTACGAGCAGTACTTC; CDR3aa: CASSPGTARYEQYF
v_gene: TRBV12-3/TRBV12-4; j_gene: TRBJ2-7; abundance: .; d_gene: TRBD1; CDR3nt: TGTGCCAGCAGGTCGACAGGGATCCACGAGCAGTACTTC; CDR3aa: CASRSTGIHEQYF
v_gene: TRBV13; j_gene: TRBJ2-7; abundance: few; d_gene: TRBD2; CDR3nt: TGTGCCAGCAGTTCCGCGGGAGCTCCTTGGGGGGAGCAGTACTTC; CDR3aa: CASSSAGAPWGEQYF
v_gene: TRBV6-1; j_gene: TRBJ1-2; abundance: .; d_gene: TRBD1; CDR3nt: TGTGCCAGCAGTAAAGACAGGGATTACGGCTACACCTTC; CDR3aa: CASSKDRDYGYTF
v_gene: TRBV20-1; j_gene: TRBJ1-6; abundance: .; d_gene: .; CDR3nt: TGCAGTGCCTCGACACGGTTTGAGGGGTCACCCCTCCACTTT; CDR3aa: CSASTRFEGSPLHF
v_gene: TRBV12-3/TRBV12-4; j_gene: TRBJ1-3; abundance: .; d_gene: .; CDR3nt: TGTGCCAGCAGTTTGAGGGGGAGAGGAAACACCATATATTTT; CDR3aa: CASSLRGRGNTIYF
v_gene: TRBV19; j_gene: TRBJ2-7; abundance: .; d_gene: .; CDR3nt: TGTGCCAGTAGTATGATATTAGGGGCCGAGCAGTACTTC; CDR3aa: CASSMILGAEQYF
v_gene: TRBV12-3/TRBV12-4; j_gene: TRBJ2-7; abundance: .; d_gene: .; CDR3nt: TGTGCCAGCAGTTTCAGGGTTAGCTCCTACGAGCAGTACTTC; CDR3aa: CASSFRVSSYEQYF
v_gene: TRBV5-4; j_gene: TRBJ2-3; abundance: .; d_gene: .; CDR3nt: TGTGCCAGCACCGGGGCCTCTGTCACAGATACGCAGTATTTT; CDR3aa: CASTGASVTDTQYF
v_gene: TRBV18; j_gene: TRBJ1-6; abundance: .; d_gene: .; CDR3nt: TGTGCCAGCTCAGACGGCCATAATTCACCCCTCCACTTT; CDR3aa: CASSDGHNSPLHF
v_gene: TRBV4-3; j_gene: TRBJ1-5; abundance: .; d_gene: TRBD1; CDR3nt: TGCGCCAGCAGCCTTTCGAGCAGGGGGCCTAGCAATCAGCCCCAGCATTTT; CDR3aa: CASSLSSRGPSNQPQHF
v_gene: TRBV5-6; j_gene: TRBJ1-1; abundance: medium-sized; d_gene: .; CDR3nt: TGTGCCAGCAGCACGAGGAACACTGAAGCTTTCTTT; CDR3aa: CASSTRNTEAFF
v_gene: TRBV15; j_gene: TRBJ1-6; abundance: medium-sized; d_gene: .; CDR3nt: TGTGCCACCAGGGGGACCAGTGACTATAATTCACCCCTCCACTTT; CDR3aa: CATRGTSDYNSPLHF
v_gene: TRBV6-2/TRBV6-3; j_gene: TRBJ2-1; abundance: .; d_gene: .; CDR3nt: TGTGCCAGCAGTTACGGGGGCCCAGCGTGTGAGCAGTTCTTC; CDR3aa: CASSYGGPACEQFF
v_gene: TRBV6-1; j_gene: TRBJ2-3; abundance: medium-sized; d_gene: TRBD2; CDR3nt: TGTGCCAGCAGTGGGACCGGGACTAGCCTTAGCACAGATACGCAGTATTTT; CDR3aa: CASSGTGTSLSTDTQYF
v_gene: TRBV28; j_gene: TRBJ2-7; abundance: few; d_gene: TRBD1; CDR3nt: TGTGCCAGCAGTTTAGGGACAGTCTACGAGCAGTACTTC; CDR3aa: CASSLGTVYEQYF
v_gene: TRBV6-2/TRBV6-3; j_gene: TRBJ2-3; abundance: few; d_gene: TRBD2; CDR3nt: TGTGCCAGCAGTTACTCGGCTAGCGGGGTCACAGATACGCAGTATTTT; CDR3aa: CASSYSASGVTDTQYF
v_gene: TRBV30; j_gene: TRBJ1-1; abundance: medium-sized; d_gene: .; CDR3nt: TGTGCCTGGAGTACCTGGGCAGAGACTGAAGCTTTCTTT; CDR3aa: CAWSTWAETEAFF
v_gene: TRBV6-5; j_gene: TRBJ1-3; abundance: .; d_gene: .; CDR3nt: TGTGCCAGCAGCCTCACGTCTGGAAACACCATATATTTT; CDR3aa: CASSLTSGNTIYF
v_gene: TRBV4-3; j_gene: TRBJ2-7; abundance: .; d_gene: TRBD2; CDR3nt: TGCGCCAGCAGCCAAGTAAAAAGCGGGAGCACGTACGAGCAGTACTTC; CDR3aa: CASSQVKSGSTYEQYF
v_gene: TRBV20-1; j_gene: TRBJ2-2; abundance: once; d_gene: .; CDR3nt: TGCAGTGCTAGGGGGGCGTGGACCGGGGAGCTGTTTTTT; CDR3aa: CSARGAWTGELFF
v_gene: TRBV12-5; j_gene: TRBJ1-5; abundance: .; d_gene: .; CDR3nt: TGTGCCAGCAGTGCTCGCAGCCAAAGTACTAGCAATCAGCCCCAGCATTTT; CDR3aa: CASSARSQSTSNQPQHF
v_gene: TRBV6-2/TRBV6-3; j_gene: TRBJ1-1; abundance: .; d_gene: .; CDR3nt: TGTGCCAGCAGTTTCCGGCCGCGGTCCGAGGAGGCTTTCTTT; CDR3aa: CASSFRPRSEEAFF
v_gene: TRBV30; j_gene: TRBJ2-6; abundance: medium-sized; d_gene: .; CDR3nt: TGTGCCTGGAGTCGGATGGGGGATTCAGGGGCCAACGTCCTGACTTTC; CDR3aa: CAWSRMGDSGANVLTF
v_gene: TRBV6-5; j_gene: TRBJ1-1; abundance: few; d_gene: .; CDR3nt: TGTGCCAGCACCCTAGGCGGTCCGCCCGCTGAAGCTTTCTTT; CDR3aa: CASTLGGPPAEAFF
v_gene: TRBV7-2; j_gene: TRBJ2-3; abundance: few; d_gene: .; CDR3nt: TGTGCCAGCTCTAGCAACTCGGCAGATACGCAGTATTTT; CDR3aa: CASSSNSADTQYF
v_gene: TRBV15; j_gene: TRBJ2-5; abundance: few; d_gene: .; CDR3nt: TGTGCCACCAGCAGAGATCCATCGGGGCAAGAGACCCAGTACTTC; CDR3aa: CATSRDPSGQETQYF